This is a list of T cell receptor beta chains from one sample in a study of shared clonotypes between healthy human individuals. Only in-frame clones appear in the TCRdb table, and some are missing; sequencing was by immunoSEQ multiplex PCR. The sample carries some 1.5 million clones, 95% to 99% recorded once. Sample: naive CD4+ T cells sorted from blood. Source of these receptors: a man under 40 in good health. Both conserved end residues are part of each CDR3. Each record gives: J gene, clone size, D gene, V gene, CDR3 protein, CDR3 DNA. The D gene is left open where the match is weak. Size tells how often a clone was seen (once, few, many) or the class of an expanded clone, and some rows leave it out.

j_call: TRBJ1-1; clone_size: once; d_call: NA; v_call: TRBV19; cdr3_aa: CASNLAASMNTEAFF; cdr3_nt: TGTGCCAGTAACTTGGCAGCTTCCATGAACACTGAAGCTTTCTTT
j_call: TRBJ1-4; clone_size: NA; d_call: NA; v_call: TRBV5-8; cdr3_aa: CASSLGYEKLFF; cdr3_nt: TGTGCCAGCAGCTTGGGATACGAAAAACTGTTTTTT
j_call: TRBJ2-7; clone_size: NA; d_call: TRBD2; v_call: TRBV18; cdr3_aa: CASSPLKSGLAGDEQYF; cdr3_nt: TGTGCCAGCTCACCCTTAAAAAGTGGACTAGCGGGAGACGAGCAGTACTTC
j_call: TRBJ1-2; clone_size: NA; d_call: TRBD1; v_call: TRBV28; cdr3_aa: CAETQGFNYGYTF; cdr3_nt: TGTGCCGAGACACAGGGGTTCAACTATGGCTACACCTTC
j_call: TRBJ2-2; clone_size: NA; d_call: NA; v_call: TRBV19; cdr3_aa: CASSIDHDGAGYTGELFF; cdr3_nt: TGTGCCAGTAGTATAGATCATGATGGGGCAGGGTACACCGGGGAGCTGTTTTTT
j_call: TRBJ1-4; clone_size: NA; d_call: NA; v_call: TRBV19; cdr3_aa: CASSMPGTNEKLFF; cdr3_nt: TGTGCCAGTAGTATGCCCGGCACTAATGAAAAACTGTTTTTT
j_call: TRBJ1-5; clone_size: NA; d_call: TRBD1; v_call: TRBV19; cdr3_aa: CASSQGGQGAHF; cdr3_nt: TGTGCCAGTAGCCAAGGGGGACAGGGTGCACATTTT
j_call: TRBJ2-1; clone_size: NA; d_call: NA; v_call: TRBV7-7; cdr3_aa: CASSSGLGDGYNEQFF; cdr3_nt: TGTGCCAGCAGTTCGGGGTTGGGAGATGGCTACAATGAGCAGTTCTTC
j_call: TRBJ1-3; clone_size: once; d_call: NA; v_call: TRBV5-5; cdr3_aa: CASSGNRALSGNTIYF; cdr3_nt: TGTGCCAGCAGCGGGAACAGGGCTTTGAGTGGAAACACCATATATTTT
j_call: TRBJ2-1; clone_size: NA; d_call: TRBD2; v_call: TRBV18; cdr3_aa: CASSRPGLVSYNEQFF; cdr3_nt: TGTGCCAGCTCACGACCGGGACTAGTCTCCTACAATGAGCAGTTCTTC
j_call: TRBJ2-7; clone_size: NA; d_call: NA; v_call: TRBV29-1; cdr3_aa: CSVSAGQEQYF; cdr3_nt: TGCAGCGTCTCGGCGGGACAGGAGCAGTACTTC
j_call: TRBJ2-7; clone_size: NA; d_call: TRBD1; v_call: TRBV5-1; cdr3_aa: CASSLDLGTDYEQYF; cdr3_nt: TGCGCCAGCAGCTTGGATCTTGGGACAGACTACGAGCAGTACTTC
j_call: TRBJ2-1; clone_size: NA; d_call: TRBD2; v_call: TRBV9; cdr3_aa: CASSLRDYLDNEQFF; cdr3_nt: TGTGCCAGCAGCCTCCGGGACTACCTCGACAATGAGCAGTTCTTC
j_call: TRBJ1-5; clone_size: NA; d_call: NA; v_call: TRBV18; cdr3_aa: CASSPRNNQPQHF; cdr3_nt: TGTGCCAGCTCACCTAGGAACAATCAGCCCCAGCATTTT
j_call: TRBJ1-2; clone_size: NA; d_call: NA; v_call: TRBV4-1; cdr3_aa: CASSRMTRVEEGYTF; cdr3_nt: TGCGCCAGCAGCCGAATGACCAGGGTAGAGGAGGGCTACACCTTC
j_call: TRBJ2-3; clone_size: NA; d_call: TRBD2; v_call: TRBV18; cdr3_aa: CASSPGLAVPDTQYF; cdr3_nt: TGTGCCAGCTCACCGGGACTAGCGGTCCCAGATACGCAGTATTTT
j_call: TRBJ2-6; clone_size: NA; d_call: TRBD1; v_call: TRBV27; cdr3_aa: CASSPWTGSGANVLTF; cdr3_nt: TGTGCCAGCAGTCCCTGGACAGGATCTGGGGCCAACGTCCTGACTTTC
j_call: TRBJ2-2; clone_size: once; d_call: TRBD1; v_call: TRBV5-1; cdr3_aa: CASSSTGAANTGELFF; cdr3_nt: TGCGCCAGCAGCTCTACAGGGGCCGCGAACACCGGGGAGCTGTTTTTT
j_call: TRBJ1-1; clone_size: NA; d_call: NA; v_call: TRBV7-2; cdr3_aa: CASSLDPGALDEAFF; cdr3_nt: TGTGCCAGCAGCTTAGATCCGGGGGCGCTGGATGAAGCTTTCTTT
j_call: TRBJ2-4; clone_size: NA; d_call: NA; v_call: TRBV18; cdr3_aa: CASSPLTLSRRDIQYF; cdr3_nt: TGTGCCAGCTCACCGCTTACCCTCTCGCGGAGGGACATTCAGTACTTC
j_call: TRBJ1-2; clone_size: once; d_call: TRBD1; v_call: TRBV7-3; cdr3_aa: CASSLPLNGQGYYGYTF; cdr3_nt: TGTGCCAGCAGCTTACCCCTAAATGGACAGGGCTACTATGGCTACACCTTC
j_call: TRBJ1-1; clone_size: NA; d_call: NA; v_call: TRBV2; cdr3_aa: CASRSYLGRGGLMNTEAFF; cdr3_nt: TGTGCCAGCAGATCTTACCTCGGACGGGGGGGCCTAATGAACACTGAAGCTTTCTTT
j_call: TRBJ2-6; clone_size: NA; d_call: NA; v_call: TRBV5-1; cdr3_aa: CASSFVSGIYSGANVLTF; cdr3_nt: TGCGCCAGCAGCTTTGTTTCAGGAATCTACTCTGGGGCCAACGTCCTGACTTTC
j_call: TRBJ1-1; clone_size: NA; d_call: NA; v_call: TRBV7-2; cdr3_aa: CASSFDSEAFF; cdr3_nt: TGTGCCAGCAGTTTTGACAGTGAAGCTTTCTTT
j_call: TRBJ2-2; clone_size: NA; d_call: TRBD1; v_call: TRBV5-1; cdr3_aa: CASSSGGGQGRGTGELFF; cdr3_nt: TGCGCCAGCAGCTCCGGAGGCGGACAGGGAAGGGGTACCGGGGAGCTGTTTTTT
j_call: TRBJ1-1; clone_size: NA; d_call: NA; v_call: TRBV9; cdr3_aa: CASRGTAGEAFF; cdr3_nt: TGTGCCAGCAGGGGGACGGCCGGTGAAGCTTTCTTT
j_call: TRBJ2-4; clone_size: once; d_call: NA; v_call: TRBV7-2; cdr3_aa: CASSFAPGSAKNIQYF; cdr3_nt: TGTGCCAGCAGCTTCGCGCCTGGCTCGGCCAAAAACATTCAGTACTTC
j_call: TRBJ2-7; clone_size: NA; d_call: TRBD2; v_call: TRBV27; cdr3_aa: CASFSSGIKYEQYF; cdr3_nt: TGTGCCAGCTTTAGTAGCGGGATAAAATACGAGCAGTACTTC
j_call: TRBJ2-7; clone_size: NA; d_call: TRBD2; v_call: TRBV11-3; cdr3_aa: CASSLRGTSYEQYF; cdr3_nt: TGTGCCAGCAGCTTGCGGGGGACCTCCTACGAGCAGTACTTC
j_call: TRBJ2-5; clone_size: NA; d_call: TRBD2; v_call: TRBV5-1; cdr3_aa: CASSLTAGGQETQYF; cdr3_nt: TGCGCCAGCAGCTTAACAGCGGGAGGGCAGGAGACCCAGTACTTC
j_call: TRBJ2-1; clone_size: NA; d_call: TRBD1; v_call: TRBV29-1; cdr3_aa: CSVDRPGTGWVRSYNEQFF; cdr3_nt: TGCAGCGTTGATCGTCCCGGGACAGGGTGGGTAAGGTCCTACAATGAGCAGTTCTTC
j_call: TRBJ2-7; clone_size: once; d_call: TRBD2; v_call: TRBV18; cdr3_aa: CASSPLMVLAGVDEQYF; cdr3_nt: TGTGCCAGCTCACCACTAATGGTCCTAGCGGGAGTTGACGAGCAGTACTTC
j_call: TRBJ1-5; clone_size: NA; d_call: NA; v_call: TRBV5-5; cdr3_aa: CASSLSQASNQPQHF; cdr3_nt: TGTGCCAGCAGCTTGAGTCAGGCCAGCAATCAGCCCCAGCATTTT
j_call: TRBJ1-2; clone_size: NA; d_call: TRBD1; v_call: TRBV5-1; cdr3_aa: CASSQAPGQGNYGYTF; cdr3_nt: TGCGCCAGCAGCCAAGCCCCGGGACAGGGGAACTATGGCTACACCTTC
j_call: TRBJ2-7; clone_size: NA; d_call: TRBD1; v_call: TRBV15; cdr3_aa: CATSREGGGSYEQYF; cdr3_nt: TGTGCCACCAGCAGAGAAGGGGGCGGAAGCTACGAGCAGTACTTC
j_call: TRBJ2-3; clone_size: NA; d_call: TRBD2; v_call: TRBV6-6; cdr3_aa: CASSPVAGGIDTQYF; cdr3_nt: TGTGCCAGCAGTCCCGTAGCGGGAGGCATAGATACGCAGTATTTT
j_call: TRBJ2-1; clone_size: NA; d_call: NA; v_call: TRBV5-6; cdr3_aa: CASSLGPTRDNEQFF; cdr3_nt: TGTGCCAGCAGCTTGGGGCCCACCCGGGACAATGAGCAGTTCTTC
j_call: TRBJ2-2; clone_size: NA; d_call: NA; v_call: TRBV19; cdr3_aa: CASSRETNTGELFF; cdr3_nt: TGTGCCAGTAGCAGAGAAACGAACACCGGGGAGCTGTTTTTT
j_call: TRBJ2-5; clone_size: NA; d_call: NA; v_call: TRBV6-5; cdr3_aa: CASRTQGNQETQYF; cdr3_nt: TGTGCCAGCAGGACCCAGGGGAACCAAGAGACCCAGTACTTC
j_call: TRBJ2-7; clone_size: NA; d_call: TRBD2; v_call: TRBV6-1; cdr3_aa: CASSALAGVSYEQYF; cdr3_nt: TGTGCCAGCAGCGCTCTAGCGGGCGTCTCCTACGAGCAGTACTTC
j_call: TRBJ2-7; clone_size: NA; d_call: TRBD1; v_call: TRBV7-3; cdr3_aa: CASSSWTGYEQYF; cdr3_nt: TGTGCCAGCAGCTCGTGGACAGGGTACGAGCAGTACTTC
j_call: TRBJ2-7; clone_size: NA; d_call: NA; v_call: TRBV1; cdr3_aa: CTSSQDKREVGSRQYF; cdr3_nt: TGCACCAGCAGCCAAGATAAGCGGGAGGTAGGGTCCCGGCAGTACTTC
j_call: TRBJ2-1; clone_size: NA; d_call: NA; v_call: TRBV27; cdr3_aa: CASSPYVPSSYNEQFF; cdr3_nt: TGTGCCAGCAGTCCCTACGTCCCTAGCTCCTACAATGAGCAGTTCTTC
j_call: TRBJ2-1; clone_size: NA; d_call: NA; v_call: TRBV6-6; cdr3_aa: CASSTPRDLRVNEQFF; cdr3_nt: TGTGCCAGCTCCACCCCCCGGGACCTTAGGGTCAATGAGCAGTTCTTC
j_call: TRBJ1-5; clone_size: NA; d_call: TRBD1; v_call: TRBV19; cdr3_aa: CASSIWDRGRVQPQHF; cdr3_nt: TGTGCCAGTAGTATCTGGGACAGGGGTCGAGTTCAGCCCCAGCATTTT
j_call: TRBJ2-1; clone_size: NA; d_call: TRBD2; v_call: TRBV18; cdr3_aa: CASSPLTGGTYNEQFF; cdr3_nt: TGTGCCAGCTCACCACTAACGGGAGGGACCTACAATGAGCAGTTCTTC
j_call: TRBJ2-7; clone_size: NA; d_call: NA; v_call: TRBV6-1; cdr3_aa: CATSRTDQSYEQYF; cdr3_nt: TGTGCCACGTCTAGAACTGACCAATCCTACGAGCAGTACTTC
j_call: TRBJ2-3; clone_size: NA; d_call: NA; v_call: TRBV29-1; cdr3_aa: CSVVERPTVADTQYF; cdr3_nt: TGCAGCGTTGTCGAGAGGCCGACCGTTGCCGATACGCAGTATTTT
j_call: TRBJ2-1; clone_size: NA; d_call: TRBD2; v_call: TRBV7-6; cdr3_aa: CASSIAASGSSYNEQFF; cdr3_nt: TGTGCCAGCAGCATAGCGGCTAGCGGGAGCTCCTACAATGAGCAGTTCTTC
j_call: TRBJ1-3; clone_size: once; d_call: NA; v_call: TRBV30; cdr3_aa: CALSSLDSGNTIYF; cdr3_nt: TGTGCCCTTTCTAGCCTTGACTCTGGAAACACCATATATTTT
j_call: TRBJ2-5; clone_size: NA; d_call: NA; v_call: TRBV5-1; cdr3_aa: CASSFDSQETQYF; cdr3_nt: TGCGCCAGCAGCTTCGACAGCCAAGAGACCCAGTACTTC
j_call: TRBJ1-2; clone_size: NA; d_call: TRBD1; v_call: TRBV23-1; cdr3_aa: CASSPQGTGGVSYGYTF; cdr3_nt: TGCGCCAGCAGTCCCCAGGGGACAGGGGGAGTTAGTTATGGCTACACCTTC
j_call: TRBJ2-1; clone_size: NA; d_call: NA; v_call: TRBV5-1; cdr3_aa: CASSISGLYNEQFF; cdr3_nt: TGCGCCAGCAGCATCTCGGGACTCTACAATGAGCAGTTCTTC